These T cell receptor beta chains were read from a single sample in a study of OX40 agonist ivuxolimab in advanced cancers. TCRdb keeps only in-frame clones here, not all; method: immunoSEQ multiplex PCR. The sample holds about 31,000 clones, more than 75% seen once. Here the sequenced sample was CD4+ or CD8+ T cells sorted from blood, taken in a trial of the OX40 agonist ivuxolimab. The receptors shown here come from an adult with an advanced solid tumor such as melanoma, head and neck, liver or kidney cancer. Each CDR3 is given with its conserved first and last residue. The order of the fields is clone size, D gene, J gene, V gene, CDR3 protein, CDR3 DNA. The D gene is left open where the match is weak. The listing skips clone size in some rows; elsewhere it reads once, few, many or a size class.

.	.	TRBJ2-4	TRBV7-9	CASSFEENIQYF	TGTGCCAGCAGCTTTGAGGAAAACATTCAGTACTTC
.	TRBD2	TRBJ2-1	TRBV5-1	CASSSANRLAVYNEQFF	TGCGCCAGCAGCTCGGCGAACCGACTAGCGGTCTACAATGAGCAGTTCTTC
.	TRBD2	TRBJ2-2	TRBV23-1	CASPSDPGLAGGTRTGELFF	TGCGCCAGCCCAAGCGATCCGGGACTAGCGGGAGGAACTAGGACCGGGGAGCTGTTTTTT
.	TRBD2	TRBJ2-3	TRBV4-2	CASSPGLAGPRDTQYF	TGTGCCAGCAGCCCCGGACTAGCGGGACCGCGAGATACGCAGTATTTT
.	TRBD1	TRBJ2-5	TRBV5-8	CASSLEGDRGHPGGTQYF	TGTGCCAGCAGCTTGGAGGGGGACAGGGGTCATCCTGGAGGGACCCAGTACTTC
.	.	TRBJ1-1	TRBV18	CASSPGGGGSTEAFF	TGTGCCAGCTCACCAGGTGGGGGCGGAAGCACTGAAGCTTTCTTT
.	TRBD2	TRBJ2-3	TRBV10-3	CAISVQPSGSPDTQYF	TGTGCCATCAGTGTTCAGCCTAGCGGGAGCCCAGATACGCAGTATTTT
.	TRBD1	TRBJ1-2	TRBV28	CASKPEDRRSNYGYTF	TGTGCCAGCAAACCCGAGGACAGGCGCTCTAACTATGGCTACACCTTC
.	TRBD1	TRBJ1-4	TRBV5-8	CASSTGQGEKLFF	TGTGCCAGCAGCACAGGACAGGGTGAAAAACTGTTTTTT
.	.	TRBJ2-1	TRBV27	CASSLSRGSSYNEQFF	TGTGCCAGCAGTTTATCAAGGGGCTCGTCCTACAATGAGCAGTTCTTC
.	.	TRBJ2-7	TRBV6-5	CASSTGPGGGYEQYF	TGTGCCAGCAGCACCGGACCAGGGGGAGGGTACGAGCAGTACTTC
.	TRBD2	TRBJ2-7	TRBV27	CASSTTGTSGYEQYF	TGTGCCAGCAGCACAACCGGGACTAGCGGTTACGAGCAGTACTTC
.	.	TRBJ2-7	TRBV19	CASSIRWGPYEQYF	TGTGCCAGTAGTATTCGGTGGGGGCCCTACGAGCAGTACTTC
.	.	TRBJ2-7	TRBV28	CATFGGSYEQYF	TGTGCCACGTTCGGGGGTTCCTACGAGCAGTACTTC
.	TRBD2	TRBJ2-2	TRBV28	CASRLAGVTLRNTGELFF	TGTGCCAGCAGACTAGCGGGAGTCACTCTCCGTAACACCGGGGAGCTGTTTTTT
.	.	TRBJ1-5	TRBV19	CASSMSRGSSNQPQHF	TGTGCCAGTAGTATGAGTAGGGGATCTAGCAATCAGCCCCAGCATTTT
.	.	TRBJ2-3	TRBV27	CASSLSAGTDTQYF	TGTGCCAGCAGTTTAAGCGCGGGCACAGATACGCAGTATTTT
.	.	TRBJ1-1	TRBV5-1	CASSLGARGMNTEAFF	TGCGCCAGCAGCTTGGGGGCCCGGGGTATGAACACTGAAGCTTTCTTT
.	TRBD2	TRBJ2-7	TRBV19	CASSIIRTSGINEQYF	TGTGCCAGTAGTATAATTAGGACTAGCGGGATCAACGAGCAGTACTTC
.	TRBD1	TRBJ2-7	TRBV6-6	CASNRAGDRGNYEQYF	TGTGCCAGCAACCGGGCCGGGGACAGGGGAAATTACGAGCAGTACTTC
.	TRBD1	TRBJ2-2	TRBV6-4	CASTRSPGQGDTGELFF	TGTGCCAGCACGAGAAGCCCGGGACAGGGGGACACCGGGGAGCTGTTTTTT
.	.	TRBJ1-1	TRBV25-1	CASSAYRDNDEAFF	TGTGCCAGCAGTGCTTACAGGGATAATGATGAAGCTTTCTTT
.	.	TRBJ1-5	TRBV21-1	CASSPHRVVKQPQHF	TGTGCCAGCAGCCCCCACAGGGTCGTGAAACAGCCCCAGCATTTT
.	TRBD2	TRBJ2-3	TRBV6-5	CASRTSGGGTDTQYF	TGTGCCAGCAGGACTAGCGGGGGAGGCACAGATACGCAGTATTTT
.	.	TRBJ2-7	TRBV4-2	CASSQDRQVPYEQYF	TGTGCCAGCAGCCAAGATAGGCAGGTACCCTACGAGCAGTACTTC
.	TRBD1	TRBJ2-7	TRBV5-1	CASRRQGADEQYF	TGCGCCAGCAGACGACAGGGGGCCGACGAGCAGTACTTC
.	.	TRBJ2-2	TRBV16	CASSPIGLEVAGELFF	TGTGCCAGCAGCCCAATTGGTCTCGAAGTTGCCGGGGAGCTGTTTTTT
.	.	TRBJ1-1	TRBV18	CASSQMNTEAFF	TGTGCCAGCTCCCAGATGAACACTGAAGCTTTCTTT
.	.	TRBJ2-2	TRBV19	CASSMVAGELFF	TGTGCCAGTAGTATGGTGGCCGGGGAGCTGTTTTTT
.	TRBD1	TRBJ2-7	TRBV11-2	CASSRDSSGEQYF	TGTGCCAGCAGCCGGGACAGTTCCGGCGAGCAGTACTTC
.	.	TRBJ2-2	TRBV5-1	CASSLSGVNTGELFF	TGCGCCAGCAGCTTGTCGGGAGTGAACACCGGGGAGCTGTTTTTT
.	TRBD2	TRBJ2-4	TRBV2	CASRVTSGRRYF	TGTGCCAGCAGGGTGACTAGCGGGAGACGTTACTTC
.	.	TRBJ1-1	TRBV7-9	CASSMGLNTEAFF	TGTGCCAGCAGCATGGGACTGAACACTGAAGCTTTCTTT
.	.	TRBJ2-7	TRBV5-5	CASHEPGWAYEQYF	TGTGCCAGCCATGAACCGGGGTGGGCCTACGAGCAGTACTTC
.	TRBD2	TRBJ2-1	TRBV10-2	CASSLAGGPYNEQFF	TGCGCCAGCAGTCTAGCGGGAGGGCCTTACAATGAGCAGTTCTTC
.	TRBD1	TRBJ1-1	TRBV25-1	CASSEGTGGIGTEAFF	TGTGCCAGCAGTGAAGGGACAGGGGGTATTGGGACTGAAGCTTTCTTT
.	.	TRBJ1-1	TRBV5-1	CASSLETANTEAFF	TGCGCCAGCAGCTTGGAGACAGCTAACACTGAAGCTTTCTTT
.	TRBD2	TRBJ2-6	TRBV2	CASSIQTSGDLSGANVLTF	TGTGCCAGCAGTATCCAGACTAGCGGGGATCTCTCTGGGGCCAACGTCCTGACTTTC
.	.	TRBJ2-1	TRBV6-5	CASSKLADGKEQFF	TGTGCCAGCAGTAAGTTAGCGGACGGAAAAGAGCAGTTCTTC
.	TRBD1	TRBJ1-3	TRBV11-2	CASSLGGDRAGNTIYF	TGTGCCAGCAGCTTAGGAGGGGACAGGGCCGGTAACACCATATATTTT
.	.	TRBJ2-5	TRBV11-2	CASSPLGLGETQYF	TGTGCCAGCAGCCCCCTCGGGTTGGGAGAGACCCAGTACTTC
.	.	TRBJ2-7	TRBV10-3	CAISEPGFQGGYEQYF	TGTGCCATCAGTGAACCCGGATTCCAAGGGGGCTACGAGCAGTACTTC
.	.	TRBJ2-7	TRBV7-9	CASSFHMGEQYF	TGTGCCAGCAGCTTCCATATGGGGGAGCAGTACTTC
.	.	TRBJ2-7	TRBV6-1	CASSEGMIQLSYEQYF	TGTGCCAGCAGTGAAGGAATGATACAACTTTCCTACGAGCAGTACTTC
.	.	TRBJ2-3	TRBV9	CASGTVPLGDTQYF	TGTGCCAGCGGGACCGTACCTCTCGGAGATACGCAGTATTTT
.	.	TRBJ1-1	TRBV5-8	CASSLVGNTEEAFF	TGTGCCAGCAGCTTGGTCGGTAACACGGAAGAAGCTTTCTTT
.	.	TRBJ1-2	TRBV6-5	CASSSLAGAVRGYTF	TGTGCCAGCAGTTCTTTGGCCGGGGCCGTGCGTGGCTACACCTTC
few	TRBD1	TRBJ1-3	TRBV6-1	CASVQGVSGNTIYF	TGTGCCAGCGTACAGGGGGTATCTGGAAACACCATATATTTT
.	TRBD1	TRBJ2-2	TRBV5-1	CASTLGQGNTGELFF	TGCGCCAGCACCCTCGGACAGGGTAACACCGGGGAGCTGTTTTTT
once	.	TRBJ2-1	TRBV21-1	CASSKVDRGLYNEQFF	TGTGCCAGCAGCAAAGTCGACAGGGGGCTCTACAATGAGCAGTTCTTC
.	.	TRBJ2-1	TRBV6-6	CASSYTFNEQFF	TGTGCCAGCAGTTACACCTTCAATGAGCAGTTCTTC